Shown below are 7 T cell receptor beta chains from a single sample sequenced in a study of T cells in tuberculosis. After thawing and overnight rest, PBMC were stained with GMM-loaded CD1B tetramer, viability dye and anti-CD3 for sorting. C32 glucose monomycolate from Rhodococcus equi was loaded onto the CD1B tetramers. Using immunoSEQ multiplex PCR, the repertoire was profiled, and TCRdb retains in-frame clones only, with some absent. Of tens of thousands of clones in the sample, around 90% were seen once. The specimen sequenced was CD1b-GMM tetramer-negative cells sorted from PBMCs. The receptors derive from an adult woman with latent tuberculosis.

The chain links TRBV14 to TRBJ2-1; D ambiguous. V was trimmed by 5 bases and J by 9 bases, leaving 8 bases between them. Germline V gene lookup returns CDR1 SGHDN and CDR2 FVKESK. The CDR3 totals 11 residues. This CDR3 is CASSIGAEQFF. The CDR3 nucleotides are TGTGCCAGCAGCATCGGAGCTGAGCAGTTCTTC. Complete variable domain (other parts from reference TRBV14 and TRBJ2-1): EAGVTQFPSHSVIEKGQTVTLRCDPISGHDNLYWYRRVMGKEIKFLLHFVKESKQDESGMPNNRFLAERTGGTYSTLKVQPAELEDSGVYFCASSIGAEQFFGPGTRLTVL.

The chain recombines TRBV6-1 with TRBJ2-1, with D maybe TRBD1 (5 bases). The CDR3 extends over 14 amino acids. The ends were cut back, 6 bases at V and 3 bases at J, with 12 bases in the middle. The V gene's germline CDR1 is MNHNS and CDR2 SASEGT. CDR3 residues: CASSEFRVYNEQFF. The CDR3 DNA follows: TGTGCCAGCAGCGAGTTCAGGGTCTACAATGAGCAGTTCTTC.

This clone was seen more than once but under ten times. The chain couples TRBV9 to TRBJ1-4; unclear D gene. V lost 0 bases to trimming and J lost 5 bases, with 11 bases between them. Germline lookup yields CDR1 SGDLS and CDR2 YYNGEE. CDR3 size: 15 residues. CDR3 protein: CASSVASDLNEKLFF. The CDR3 DNA is TGTGCCAGCAGCGTAGCAAGCGACTTAAATGAAAAACTGTTTTTT.

This clone appeared a few times. The rearrangement uses TRBV28 and TRBJ1-6; D perhaps matches TRBD1 (5 bases). Germline CDR1 reads MDHEN; CDR2 reads SYDVKM. The CDR3 is 14 residues long. V was cut by 6 bases and J by 7 bases, with 13 bases left in between. The CDR3 sequence is CASRGAAPNSPLHF. The CDR3 DNA is TGTGCCAGCAGAGGGGCCGCTCCCAATTCACCCCTCCACTTT.

The chain has TRBV5-1 and TRBJ1-1; 7 bases fit TRBD1. This CDR3 comprises 14 residues. Trimming removed 0 bases from V and 5 bases from J; junction bases left unmatched: 4. The germline CDR1 and CDR2 sequences are SGHRS and YFSETQ. The CDR3 region has the DNA TGCGCCAGCAGCTTGGCCTCGACAGGGACTGAAGCTTTCTTT. It translates to CASSLASTGTEAFF.

The V and J genes are TRBV27 and TRBJ1-1; no firm D call. This CDR3 contains 15 residues. Germline V gene sequence: CDR1 MNHEY, CDR2 SMNVEV (reference sequence). Trimming removed 2 bases from V and 0 bases from J, with 10 bases in between. This CDR3 is CASSLGGSLNTEAFF. The CDR3 nucleotides are TGTGCCAGCAGTTTAGGAGGTTCCCTGAACACTGAAGCTTTCTTT.

The gene calls are TRBV4-1 and TRBJ1-4; D is undetermined. Per germline, CDR1 MGHRA and CDR2 YSYEKL. The CDR3 sequence is 15 residues long. V lost 2 bases and J 6 bases, leaving 13 bases between the germline ends. The CDR3 sequence: CASSQSGQPDEKLFF. The CDR3 bases are TGCGCCAGCAGCCAAAGCGGGCAGCCCGATGAAAAACTGTTTTTT.